Below, 4 T cell receptor beta chains from the same sample are listed, as sequenced in a study of blood T cell repertoires in COVID-19. Assay: immunoSEQ multiplex PCR; the TCRdb copy retains only in-frame clones and omits some. The sample consists of 300,000 to 400,000 clones, about 87% of them appearing once. The specimen sequenced was peripheral blood. The source of these receptors is a man younger than 40 with COVID-19, enrolled during active disease.

The genes are TRBV6-2 or TRBV6-3 and TRBJ2-7, with 8 bases matching TRBD1. The CDR3 extends over 15 amino acids. The junction had 8 bases not matched to a gene; V was cut back by 2 bases and J by 5 bases. CDR1 is MNHEY and CDR2 is SVGEGT in the germline V gene. The CDR3 DNA reads as TGTGCCAGCAGTTACGGGGCAGGGGGCTACAACGAGCAGTACTTC. Encoded protein: CASSYGAGGYNEQYF.

This chain joins TRBV7-9 and TRBJ1-2; 10 bases line up with TRBD1. The CDR3 length is 16 residues. Germline values: CDR1 SEHNR, CDR2 FQNEAQ (reference sequence). The V and J ends lost 3 bases and 9 bases, in that order; junction bases with no gene match: 13. The CDR3, as DNA: TGTGCCAGCAGCTTTATATCCGGGACAGGGGATCGGAGCTACACCTTC. This translates into CASSFISGTGDRSYTF.

J is TRBJ2-1 and V is TRBV4-1; 7 bases fit TRBD2. The CDR3 totals 17 residues. CDR1 MGHRA and CDR2 YSYEKL come from the germline V gene. Trimming removed 4 bases from V and 4 bases from J; junction bases left unmatched: 13. In nucleotides, the CDR3 is TGCGCCAGCAGCCCCCTGACTGGGGCGGGAGAATACAATGAGCAGTTCTTC. This sequence encodes CASSPLTGAGEYNEQFF.

The chain has TRBV27 and TRBJ2-7; 7 nucleotides agree with TRBD2. Germline assignment: CDR1 MNHEY and CDR2 SMNVEV (reference sequence). The CDR3 extends over 15 amino acids. With 5 bases clipped from V and 2 bases from J, the junction kept 9 bases outside the gene matches. The CDR3 DNA sequence: TGTGCCAGCAGTCCCCGACTGGGGGGGACCTACGAGCAGTACTTC. It encodes CASSPRLGGTYEQYF.